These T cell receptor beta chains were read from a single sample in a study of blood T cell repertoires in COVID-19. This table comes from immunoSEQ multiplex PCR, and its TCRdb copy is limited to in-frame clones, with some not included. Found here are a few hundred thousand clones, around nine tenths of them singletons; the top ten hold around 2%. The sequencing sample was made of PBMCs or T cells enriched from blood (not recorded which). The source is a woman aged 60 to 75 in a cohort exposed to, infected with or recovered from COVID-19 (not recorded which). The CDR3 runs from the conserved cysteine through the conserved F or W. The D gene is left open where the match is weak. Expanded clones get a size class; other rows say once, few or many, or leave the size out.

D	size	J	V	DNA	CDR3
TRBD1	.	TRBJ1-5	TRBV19	TGTGCCAGTAGTGCCCGGACAGGGGTTAACAATCAGCCCCAGCATTTT	CASSARTGVNNQPQHF
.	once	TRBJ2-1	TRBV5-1	TGCGCCAGCAGCTTGGGCCAGTCAGACAATGAGCAGTTCTTC	CASSLGQSDNEQFF
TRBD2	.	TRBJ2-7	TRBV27	TGTGCCAGCTCCCAAAGGCGGGAGCGGCCCTACGAGCAGTACTTC	CASSQRRERPYEQYF
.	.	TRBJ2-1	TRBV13	TGTGCCAGCAGCTTAGGCCTCGGTGCGGCCCAGTACAATGAGCAGTTCTTC	CASSLGLGAAQYNEQFF
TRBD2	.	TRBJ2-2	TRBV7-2	TGTGCCAGCAGCTTACCCCTGGCGGGAGGGGCCGGGGAGCTGTTTTTT	CASSLPLAGGAGELFF
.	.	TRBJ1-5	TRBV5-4	TGTGCCAGCAGCTTGGAAGGGGTGGGTCAGCCCCAGCATTTT	CASSLEGVGQPQHF
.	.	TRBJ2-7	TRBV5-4	TGTGCCAGCAGCCCACCGGGACTCTCCTACGAGCAGTACTTC	CASSPPGLSYEQYF
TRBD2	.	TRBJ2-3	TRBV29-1	TGCAGCGTCGTCGGACTAGCGGGACCCACAGATACGCAGTATTTT	CSVVGLAGPTDTQYF
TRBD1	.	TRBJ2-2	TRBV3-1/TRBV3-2	TGTGCCAGCAATTACAGGGGGCCTGGCGGGGAGCTGTTTTTT	CASNYRGPGGELFF
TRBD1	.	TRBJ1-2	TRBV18	TGTGCCAGCTCACCTCGAGGACAGGGGAATAAACATGGCTACACCTTC	CASSPRGQGNKHGYTF
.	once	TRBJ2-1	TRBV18	TGTGCCAGCTCACCGTTGGCTAGCAATGAGCAGTTCTTC	CASSPLASNEQFF
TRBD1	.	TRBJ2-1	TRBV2	TGTGCCAGCCGACGGGACAGGGTAGGAGACAATGAGCAGTTCTTC	CASRRDRVGDNEQFF
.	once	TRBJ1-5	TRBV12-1	TGTGCCAGCAGTTCTCAAGCCTCAGGTACCTATAGCAATCAGCCCCAGCATTTT	CASSSQASGTYSNQPQHF
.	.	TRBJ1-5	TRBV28	TGTGCCAGCAGTTTAATTGGACAAAGTAGCAATCAGCCCCAGCATTTT	CASSLIGQSSNQPQHF
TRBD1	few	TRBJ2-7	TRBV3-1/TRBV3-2	TGTGCCAGCAGCCAAAGGGACAGCTCCTACGAGCAGTACTTC	CASSQRDSSYEQYF
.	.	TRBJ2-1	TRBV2	TGTGCCAGCAGTGTGCAGTTAGAGCAGTTCTTC	CASSVQLEQFF
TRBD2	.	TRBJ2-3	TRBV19	TGTGCCAGTAGTATAGCGGGACTAGCGGGAGGGCCTGGAGATACGCAGTATTTT	CASSIAGLAGGPGDTQYF
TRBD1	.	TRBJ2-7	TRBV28	TGTGCCAGCAGCTCCGGGACAGGCTCCTACGAGCAGTACTTC	CASSSGTGSYEQYF
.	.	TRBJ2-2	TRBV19	TGTGCCAGTAGTGGGGAGGCCGGGGAGCTGTTTTTT	CASSGEAGELFF
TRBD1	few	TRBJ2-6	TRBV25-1	TGTGCCAGCAGCCAGGACAGGGTTGGGGCCAACGTCCTGACTTTC	CASSQDRVGANVLTF
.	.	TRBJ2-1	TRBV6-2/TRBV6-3	TGTGCCAGCAGTTACCCCCTCAGGACAGTTTACAATGAGCAGTTCTTC	CASSYPLRTVYNEQFF
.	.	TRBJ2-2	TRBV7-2	TGTGCCAGCAGCTTAGAAGGGAGGACCGGGGAGCTGTTTTTT	CASSLEGRTGELFF
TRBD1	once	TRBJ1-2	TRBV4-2	TGTGCCAGCAGCCCCGAATTGGACAGGGTGTCTCTCGGGTATGGCTACACCTTC	CASSPELDRVSLGYGYTF
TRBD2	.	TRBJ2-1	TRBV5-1	TGCGCCAGCAGCTTGGGACTAGCGGGAGTGAATGAGCAGTTCTTC	CASSLGLAGVNEQFF
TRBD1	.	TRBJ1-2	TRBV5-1	TGCGCCAGCAGTGACGGGACAGGGAGCGGCTACACCTTC	CASSDGTGSGYTF
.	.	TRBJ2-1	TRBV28	TGTGCCAGCAGTTGGTCGGGAGCCTACAATGAGCAGTTCTTC	CASSWSGAYNEQFF
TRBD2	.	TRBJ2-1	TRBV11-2	TGTGCCAGCAGATTTACTAGCGGGGGCTCCTACAATGAGCAGTTCTTC	CASRFTSGGSYNEQFF
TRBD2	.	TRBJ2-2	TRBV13	TGTGCCAGCAGCCGAACTAGCGGGAGGACCGGGGAGCTGTTTTTT	CASSRTSGRTGELFF
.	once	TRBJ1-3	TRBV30	TGTGCCTGGAGTCCCCTGGGCAGGGCGAGTGGATTTGAGGGAAACACCATATATTTT	CAWSPLGRASGFEGNTIYF
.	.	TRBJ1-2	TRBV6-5	TGTGCCAGCAATCCTATGACAGGTGACTATGGCTACACCTTC	CASNPMTGDYGYTF
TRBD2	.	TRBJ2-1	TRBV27	TGTGCCAGCAGTTTAAGTAGCGGGAGTTCCTACAATGAGCAGTTCTTC	CASSLSSGSSYNEQFF
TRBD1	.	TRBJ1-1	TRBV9	TGTGCCAGCAACAGGGGAGACACTGAAGCTTTCTTT	CASNRGDTEAFF
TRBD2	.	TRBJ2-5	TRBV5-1	TGCGCCAGCAGCTCCATTAGCGGGAGGGGGCAAGAGACCCAGTACTTC	CASSSISGRGQETQYF
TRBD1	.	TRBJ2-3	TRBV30	TGTGCCTGGATTCGGAACAGGGGCCCTTACACAGATACGCAGTATTTT	CAWIRNRGPYTDTQYF
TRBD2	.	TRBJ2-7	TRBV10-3	TGTGCCATCAGTGTAGCGGGAGTGGGCTACGAGCAGTACTTC	CAISVAGVGYEQYF
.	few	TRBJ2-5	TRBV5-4	TGTGCCAGCAGCTTGGGTGGCACGACTTCAGAGACCCAGTACTTC	CASSLGGTTSETQYF
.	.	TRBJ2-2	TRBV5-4	TGTGCCAGCAGCTCCTCTACCTCCACCGGGGAGCTGTTTTTT	CASSSSTSTGELFF
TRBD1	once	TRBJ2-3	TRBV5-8	TGTGCCAGCAGCTTGGACAGGGGTCCCACAGATACGCAGTATTTT	CASSLDRGPTDTQYF
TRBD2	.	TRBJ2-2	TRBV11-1	TGTGCCAGCAGCTTAGTCGGGGGGGACACCGGGGAGCTGTTTTTT	CASSLVGGDTGELFF
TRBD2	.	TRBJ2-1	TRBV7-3	TGTGCCAGCAGCTTCATTTCGACTAGCGGGAGGTCTAGCTCCTACAATGAGCAGTTCTTC	CASSFISTSGRSSSYNEQFF
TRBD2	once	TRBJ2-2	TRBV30	TGTGCCTGCCCCTCCCCGGGACTAGCGGTCTCCGGGGAGCTGTTTTTT	CACPSPGLAVSGELFF